This T cell receptor beta chain was captured by sequencing in a study of cytomegalovirus exposure and HLA in healthy donors. Whole-study context: An analysis done earlier identified 100 million to 140 million unique TCR beta sequences from about 179 million T cells.

Worth noting for this clone: The target antigen is unknown.

Notes on the study in general: Later on, an analysis found that several of the most significant clusters appeared to be linked to common viral pathogens, which included parvovirus B19. Per a prior analysis, the majority of TCR beta V segments were productive roughly 90% or roughly 30% of the time. There were reportedly fewer N-insertions in an Asian-associated ancestry cluster than the approximately 670-donor mean, in a later analysis.

The PCR was carried out with 60 Vbeta primers and 13 Jbeta primers. Assay used: immunoSEQ multiplex PCR; TCRdb lists only in-frame clones, some missing. The table shows about 170,000 clones, with roughly four fifths occurring only once. The sample taken for sequencing was PBMCs. This TCR was recovered from a man younger than 35 in good health and CMV-seronegative.

CDR3 residues: CASGGWDPNYGYTF. The CDR3, as DNA: TGCGCCAGCGGGGGCTGGGACCCTAACTATGGCTACACCTTC. The J gene is TRBJ1-2, the V gene TRBV5-1, with a weak D call TRBD1 (6 bases). The CDR3 is 14 amino acids. With 7 bases removed from V and 0 bases from J, the gap between germline ends came to 13 bases. CDR1 and CDR2 from the germline V gene are SGHRS and YFSETQ. Variable domain in full (rest from reference TRBV5-1 and TRBJ1-2): KAGVTQTPRYLIKTRGQQVTLSCSPISGHRSVSWYQQTPGQGLQFLFEYFSETQRNKGNFPGRFSGRQFSNSRSEMNVSTLELGDSALYLCASGGWDPNYGYTFGSGTRLTVV.